Following are 27 T cell receptor beta chains from one sample sequenced in a study of OX40 agonist ivuxolimab in advanced cancers. Assay: immunoSEQ multiplex PCR; the TCRdb copy retains only in-frame clones and omits some. There are roughly 62,000 clones in the sample; around 88% occur only once, and over 2% lies in the top ten. The sample was CD4+ or CD8+ T cells sorted from blood, taken in a trial of the OX40 agonist ivuxolimab. All receptors derive from an adult with an advanced solid tumor such as melanoma, head and neck, liver or kidney cancer.

This chain uses TRBV30 with TRBJ2-2, with 8 bases identical to TRBD1. The germline gives CDR1 GTSNPN, CDR2 SVGIG (reference sequence). There are 14 residues in the CDR3. V shed 3 bases and J 1 base; nucleotides not matched to a gene: 1. In DNA, the CDR3 is TGTGCCTGGAGCAGGGGGCTGAACACCGGGGAGCTGTTTTTT. This translates into CAWSRGLNTGELFF.

The V and J genes are TRBV4-2 and TRBJ2-3; tentatively, D is TRBD2 (6 bases). This CDR3 region has 16 residues. CDR1 LGHNA and CDR2 YNFKEQ come from the germline V gene. The V gene lost 3 bases and the J gene lost 8 bases, with 21 bases spanning the gap. CDR3 nucleotide sequence: TGTGCCAGCAGCCAGACCGCTGGAGGGCCCTTAGGTACGCAGTATTTT. It is translated as CASSQTAGGPLGTQYF.

The chain links TRBV30 to TRBJ1-1; perhaps TRBD1 as D (6 bases). V shed 3 bases and J shed 8 bases, with 28 bases lying between them. The CDR3 length is 17 residues. Germline values: CDR1 GTSNPN, CDR2 SVGIG (reference sequence). As DNA, the CDR3 is TGTGCCTGGAGCGCCACTTGGGGGCGCGGGGGTGAACGCGAAGCTTTCTTT. As protein: CAWSATWGRGGEREAFF.

The chain joins TRBV6-4 to TRBJ2-1, with 9 bases matching TRBD2. J gave up 5 bases and V 4 bases, and 6 bases lay outside the gene matches. The germline V gene encodes CDR1 MRHNA and CDR2 SNTAGT. This CDR3 contains 15 residues. The CDR3 loop is CASSGGGAQDNEQFF. CDR3 coding DNA: TGTGCCAGCAGTGGCGGGGGGGCCCAGGACAATGAGCAGTTCTTC.

V usage is TRBV18 and J usage is TRBJ2-5, with 10 positions matching TRBD1. The CDR3 sequence is 15 residues long. Germline V gives CDR1 KGHSH, CDR2 LQKENI. Trimming took 3 bases from V and 3 from J; bases not matched to a gene: 4. The CDR3 coding sequence is TGTGCCAGCTCACCCTTCGGGACAGGGGAAGAGACCCAGTACTTC. It yields the protein CASSPFGTGEETQYF.

The rearrangement uses TRBV5-4 and TRBJ1-2; no reliable D call. V lost 0 bases and J lost 2, with 14 bases in between. Germline values: CDR1 SGHNT, CDR2 YYREEE (reference sequence). This CDR3 has 16 residues. The CDR3 protein is CASSLAGGVRNYGYTF. The CDR3 coding sequence is TGTGCCAGCAGCTTGGCCGGCGGGGTTCGCAACTATGGCTACACCTTC.

V usage is TRBV7-9 and J usage is TRBJ2-3; possible D gene TRBD1, 5 bases. Trimming pared 0 bases from V and 4 bases from J, leaving 11 bases between. CDR1 and CDR2 from the germline V gene are SEHNR and FQNEAQ (reference sequence). The CDR3 spans 15 residues. CDR3: CASSLALGEADTQYF. The CDR3 DNA follows: TGTGCCAGCAGCTTAGCGCTAGGGGAAGCAGATACGCAGTATTTT.

The chain employs TRBV21-1 and TRBJ2-3; TRBD2 reflects the table's D call only, with no check against the DNA. TRBV21-1 is given as a pseudogene. The CDR3 runs to 16 residues. The CDR3 reads CASSKRAGPNTDTQYF. The CDR3 DNA follows: TGTGCCAGCAGCAAAAGGGCGGGGCCGAACACAGATACGCAGTATTTT.

As DNA, the CDR3 is TGCGCCTCCGCTAGGCGGGACAAAGATTTAGAGACCCAGTACTTC. Translated, it gives CASARRDKDLETQYF. V usage is TRBV5-1 and J usage is TRBJ2-5, with D tentatively TRBD1 or TRBD2 (6 bases each). The germline CDR1 and CDR2 sequences are SGHRS and YFSETQ. V was pared by 10 bases and J by 4 bases, with 23 bases between. The CDR3 has 15 amino acids.

Points on this clone: A much larger clone differs by one base, so this may be a read error. This same CDR3 is encoded by further DNA sequences in the sample. This sequence joins TRBV10-3 and TRBJ2-7; 7 nucleotides line up with TRBD2. CDR3 length: 14 residues. The V gene's germline CDR1 is ENHRY and CDR2 SYGVKD. The CDR3 reads CAISDAGETYEQYF. The CDR3 DNA follows: TGTGCCATCAGTGATGCGGGGGAGACCTACGAGCAGTACTTT.

The rearrangement uses TRBV25-1 and TRBJ2-7, with D maybe TRBD1 (5 bases). The CDR3 sequence is 14 residues long. The V and J ends lost 4 bases and 3 bases respectively, with 13 bases between them. Germline V gene data show CDR1 as MGHDK and CDR2 as SYGVNS. CDR3 in amino acids: CASSADTNLYEQYF. The CDR3 bases are TGTGCCAGCAGTGCGGACACCAATCTCTACGAGCAGTACTTC.

V usage is TRBV30 and J usage is TRBJ1-2; D unresolved. Per the germline V gene, CDR1 is GTSNPN and CDR2 is SVGIG (reference sequence). V was trimmed by 5 bases and J by 6 bases, leaving 10 bases between them. The CDR3 has 11 residues. The CDR3, as DNA: TGTGCCTGGGGGATCAGCAATGGCTACACCTTC. It translates to CAWGISNGYTF.

This chain links TRBV2 with TRBJ1-4; a possible D gene is TRBD1 (5 bases). The CDR3 length is 12 residues. V was shortened by 3 bases and J by 8 bases, with 7 bases between the two germline ends. Germline CDR1 is SNHLY and CDR2 is FYNNEI. The CDR3 reads CASSDQGEKLFF. Here the CDR3 DNA reads TGTGCCAGCAGTGACCAGGGCGAAAAACTGTTTTTT.

The rearrangement links TRBV9 to TRBJ1-1, with 7 bases that match TRBD1. CDR1 and CDR2 from the germline V gene are SGDLS and YYNGEE. The CDR3 has 18 residues. With V trimmed by 3 bases and J by 4 bases, 18 bases remained unmatched. The DNA for the CDR3 is TGTGCCAGCAGCGAGGGGGAGGGGGCGATTCCGAAATCCACTGAAGCTTTCTTT. Protein product: CASSEGEGAIPKSTEAFF.

This clone was detected once. The rearrangement uses TRBV27 and TRBJ1-5, with TRBD1 as a possible D gene (5 bases). The CDR3 has 15 residues. The germline V gene has CDR1 MNHEY and CDR2 SMNVEV (reference sequence). The V gene lost 6 bases and the J gene lost 4 bases, with 16 bases spanning the gap. The CDR3 sequence: CASSQRYEGNQPQHF. CDR3 nucleotides: TGTGCCAGCAGCCAAAGGTATGAGGGGAATCAGCCCCAGCATTTT.

The rearrangement uses TRBV11-2 and TRBJ2-5; 8 bases are shared with TRBD1. Germline V lookup: CDR1 SGHAT, CDR2 FQNNGV. The CDR3 has 14 residues. V was clipped by 7 bases and J by 4 bases; unmatched bases: 8. CDR3: CASTKDRVGETQYF. The CDR3 region has the DNA TGTGCCAGCACGAAGGACAGGGTAGGAGAGACCCAGTACTTC.

This chain uses TRBV9 with TRBJ2-3; 10 bases align to TRBD1. Germline assignment: CDR1 SGDLS and CDR2 YYNGEE. The junction had 13 bases not matched to a gene; V was cut back by 3 bases and J by 0 bases. The CDR3 spans 19 residues. CDR3: CASSGWPGQGLGSTDTQYF. For the CDR3, the DNA is TGTGCCAGCAGCGGCTGGCCGGGACAGGGGTTAGGTAGCACAGATACGCAGTATTTT.

The rearrangement uses TRBV4-2 and TRBJ2-3, with 8 nucleotides matching TRBD2. V was clipped by 0 bases and J by 0 bases; unmatched bases: 17. Germline V gene sequence: CDR1 LGHNA, CDR2 YNFKEQ. The CDR3 covers 21 residues. The CDR3 nucleotides are TGTGCCAGCAGCCAAGAGGGGCTCCGCGGGGGGCCCTCCCCTAGCACAGATACGCAGTATTTT. Its protein product is CASSQEGLRGGPSPSTDTQYF.

V gene TRBV5-1 combines with J gene TRBJ2-4; unclear D gene. The CDR3 runs to 14 residues. Germline V gives CDR1 SGHRS, CDR2 YFSETQ. Trimming took off 4 bases at V and 1 base at J, with 9 bases between the two ends. In nucleotides, the CDR3 is TGCGCCAGCAGCCCGTCAGCTGCCAAAAACATTCAGTACTTC. Its translation is CASSPSAAKNIQYF.

This sequence joins TRBV6-6 and TRBJ2-7, with TRBD1 identical over 9 bases. V was clipped by 6 bases and J by 5 bases; unmatched bases: 8. The CDR3 has 14 amino acids. Germline V gives CDR1 MNHNY, CDR2 SVGAGI (reference sequence). The CDR3: CASRYRGRGDEQYF. In nucleotides, the CDR3 is TGTGCCAGCAGATACAGGGGGCGCGGGGACGAGCAGTACTTC.

J is TRBJ1-6 and V is TRBV2; D is unclear. CDR1 and CDR2 from the germline V gene are SNHLY and FYNNEI. Trimming took off 6 bases at V and 1 base at J, with 16 bases between the two ends. There are 17 residues in the CDR3. The CDR3 DNA sequence: TGTGCCAGCAGGGCGGGTTTGGGGAGATCCTATAATTCACCCCTCCACTTT. This gives the protein CASRAGLGRSYNSPLHF.

This clone has a single count. This chain joins TRBV18 and TRBJ1-5; weak D call: TRBD1 (5 bases). The CDR3 consists of 12 residues. Germline V lookup: CDR1 KGHSH, CDR2 LQKENI. V lost 3 bases, J lost 5 bases, and 5 bases lay in between. The CDR3 bases are TGTGCCAGCTCACCGACAGATCAGCCCCAGCATTTT. Protein sequence: CASSPTDQPQHF.

The rearrangement uses TRBV6-1 and TRBJ1-1; 7 nucleotides match TRBD1. Germline CDR1 is MNHNS and CDR2 is SASEGT. V shed 8 bases and J 8 bases; nucleotides not matched to a gene: 17. This CDR3 has 15 amino acids. The CDR3 DNA reads as TGTGCCAGCGGCAATCCGGGACAGACGAACTCGGAAGCTTTCTTT. This sequence encodes CASGNPGQTNSEAFF.

This clone appeared a few times. J is TRBJ1-1 and V is TRBV9, with unresolved D. The CDR3 runs 14 residues. Trimming removed 3 bases at V and 1 base at J, with 10 bases between. Germline V gene sequence: CDR1 SGDLS, CDR2 YYNGEE. In nucleotides, the CDR3 is TGTGCCAGCAGCGGAGAAGGTGGGAACACTGAAGCTTTCTTT. Translation gives CASSGEGGNTEAFF.

The rearrangement joins TRBV7-2 to TRBJ2-5, with D maybe TRBD2 (7 bases). Trimming removed 6 bases from V and 5 bases from J, with 16 bases in between. The V gene's germline CDR1 is SGHTA and CDR2 FQGNSA. CDR3 size: 14 residues. CDR3 loop: CASRGGAVEETQYF. The CDR3 DNA follows: TGTGCCAGCAGAGGGGGGGCCGTAGAGGAGACCCAGTACTTC.

The chain has TRBV30 and TRBJ1-6; maybe TRBD1 (6 bases). Germline lookup yields CDR1 GTSNPN and CDR2 SVGIG (reference sequence). Between the trimmed V and J ends, which lost 3 bases and 7 bases, there was a span of 13 bases. The length of the CDR3 is 14 residues. Written as DNA, the CDR3 is TGTGCCTGGAGAGGGGGGCTTTCGAATTCACCCCTCCACTTT. It translates to CAWRGGLSNSPLHF. The full variable domain, its missing parts supplied by reference TRBV30 and TRBJ1-6, is SQTIHQWPATLVQPVGSPLSLECTVEGTSNPNLYWYRQAAGRGLQLLFYSVGIGQISSEVPQNLSASRPQDRQFILSSKKLLLSDSGFYLCAWRGGLSNSPLHFGNGTRLTVT.

The rearrangement joins TRBV7-2 to TRBJ2-3, with a tentative D call TRBD1 (5 bases). V lost 1 base to trimming and J lost 8 bases, with 13 bases between them. CDR1 is SGHTA and CDR2 is FQGNSA in the germline V gene. This CDR3 has 14 amino acids. The DNA of the CDR3 is TGTGCCAGCAGCTTAGAGGGTACAAGGGGTACGCAGTATTTT. It yields the protein CASSLEGTRGTQYF.